Given below is one TCR beta chain in context. In its sample, this clonotype was seen many times. Its antigen has not been determined. The input lacks base qualities; no much larger clone sits a single base away. The library was produced with RACE. Sequencing relied on a NextSeq 500. During library preparation, unique molecular identifiers were attached to individual cDNA molecules so that TCRs could be counted quantitatively and reproducibly. Both TCR alpha and TCR beta chains were sequenced from each blood RNA sample. On the study's bioinformatics: Samples had a median of 95,638 TCRs, with a range from about 20,000 to 690,600. The Decombinator software suite was used to annotate the V, J and CDR3 of the TCR reads. To make PS versus PT1 abundance plots, every sample was subsampled to the same number of TCRs (28,000). TCRs were defined as expanded if absent before sensitization and observed at least eight times at the 2-week time point. In-frame beta chains were kept once TCRdb had trimmed the public reads at Q25 with fastp and called clones with MiXCR. Rows merge per CDR3 protein into single entries with the most common DNA and genes. V and J calls and clone size were set by TCRdb, not the authors. The sample data list around 380,000 distinct CDR3 sequences, and more than 4.5% of these were observed just once. The ten largest clones take up about 2.2% of the sample.

Relative to germline, V is 0 bases shorter and J is 5 bases shorter, with 10 bases between their ends. CDR1 and CDR2 are read off the germline V gene as MGHRA and YSYEKL. From its cysteine to its phenylalanine, the CDR3 spans 14 amino acids. Solely the CDR3 DNA is kept, with 42 bases framed from the first base. The data originate from a study of human T cells and chemical hapten exposure (dated by TCRdb to about 2021). Study-wide context: For sensitization, 2% DPC in acetone was applied to a 2 cm by 2 cm area of upper inner arm skin. Weekly therapeutic DPC doses were additionally applied to the scalp of patients throughout the roughly 25-week study period. Patch tests used Finn chambers with 0.01% DPC on the upper back, scored after 6 days by International Contact Dermatitis Research Group standards. Alopecia areata with under or over 50% scalp involvement, alopecia totalis and alopecia universalis were represented in the patient cohort, which was mostly female. Libraries were pooled for sequencing, and per-sample TCR yields varied mainly because of small differences in library volumes within the pool. Peripheral blood TCR repertoire changes were tracked in vivo in alopecia patients during primary and secondary sensitization to the hapten diphenylcyclopropenone (DPC). Blood samples were taken from patients before sensitization (week 0) and then at 2, 6 and about 24 weeks after DPC sensitization. Around 30 alopecia patients provided blood for TCR sequencing at one to four time points (pre-sensitization, 2, 6 and 24 weeks). Findings and caveats that apply to the study as a whole: No change with DPC sensitization was found in the number of TCRs above 1 in 1000 frequency, and no evidence of global repertoire structure alterations was found. Patch test score was positively correlated with the number of PT1 expanded TCRs, with significance at thresholds 8, 16 and 32 but not at 4. After repeated subsampling, changes were observed in the strength of the expansion versus patch-test correlation and in the threshold at which the correlation became significant. All patients had alopecia, a presumed autoimmune disease, so their immune response might differ from that of healthy individuals. Expanded TCRs formed significantly more large CDR3 similarity clusters than pre-sensitization or healthy control sets, consistent with antigen-driven responses.

What the time point label conveys for this sample: patch test 1, 2 weeks after DPC sensitization. Explained via the paper, the treatment or condition label denotes: therapeutic diphenylcyclopropenone sensitization with weekly scalp DPC. At each patch-test visit, blood was drawn before the patch test was applied. Patients were considered eligible if aged 18 to 70, diagnosed with alopecia and deemed suitable for DPC therapy, and patients were excluded if pregnant. Total RNA was extracted from unfractionated whole blood collected in Tempus Blood RNA tubes. The source of this sequence is a woman between 50 and 59 years old with alopecia areata. Some clones in this sample may be carry-over from other donors' samples. Material: whole blood, obtained in connection with sensitization to the hapten diphenylcyclopropenone (DPC). The sequence links TRBV4-1 to TRBJ2-5; the D gene is unclear. Here the CDR3 is given as CASSQDTSGETQYF. The DNA sequence reads TGCGCCAGCAGCCAAGATACCTCTGGCGAGACCCAGTACTTC.